This T cell receptor beta chain was sequenced for a study of T cells in Graves' hyperthyroidism and ophthalmopathy. Study-wide results and limits: By a 13 V-J model, ophthalmopathy was set apart from stable hyperthyroidism. Most thyroid clonotypes expanded above 0.001 were also detected in blood.

Criteria for exclusion of patients were uncontrolled infection, other autoimmune disease, pregnancy or lactation. Used for diagnoses were clinical symptoms, serum thyroxine and TRAb, thyroid ultrasound and orbital computed tomography. This CDR3 region has 15 residues. Germline loops: CDR1 SGHVS, CDR2 FQNEAQ. The investigators amplified TCR beta CDR3 regions from RNA transcripts. HTBI primers were used for first-round RT-PCR of the TCR CDR3. TCRdb reprocessed the multiplex PCR reads via MiXCR and lists one record per CDR3 protein. The sample shows roughly 510,000 distinct CDR3 sequences, 46% of them seen only once. As regards this clonotype: Its cognate antigen is unknown. One junction end does not reproduce the germline sequence, and a read error may be involved.

This receptor was taken from an adult woman with Graves' disease, either hyperthyroidism or ophthalmopathy (not recorded which). The chain joins TRBV7-8 to TRBJ1-1, with TRBD1 matching over 8 bases. Sequencing was carried out using peripheral blood or thyroid tissue (not recorded which). The CDR3 bases are TGCGCCAGCAGCCCAGCCTTCGACAGGGGTGCTGAAGCTTTCTTT. Its translation: CASSPAFDRGAEAFF.